This T cell receptor beta chain was identified during a study of blood T cell repertoires in COVID-19. At the level of the study: The United States, Italy and Spain supplied acute and convalescent COVID-19 samples. From T cells, B-cell-depleted T cells, or PBMCs came the material, which was cDNA or gDNA.

This CDR3 is 19 amino acids long. Per the germline V gene, CDR1 is LNHNV and CDR2 is YYDKDF (reference sequence). The J segment lost 3 bases and the V segment lost 1 base, leaving 12 bases of the junction unmatched. Under the authors' procedure: Amplification of reference gene primers was used by the study to estimate nucleated cell counts. The method was immunoSEQ multiplex PCR; TCRdb's version includes in-frame clones alone and lacks a portion of them. The DNA gave D and trimming, while V, J and clone size come from that table. The table includes 95,000 to 150,000 clones, approximately 83% detected once.

Sequenced: peripheral blood. The V gene is TRBV15, the J gene TRBJ1-4, with 9 bases lining up with TRBD1. This TCR came from a woman between 65 and 79 years old with acute or convalescent COVID-19. CDR3 in DNA: TGTGCCACCAGCAGAGCTCCCCTGACAGGGGGGGTAGCTAATGAAAAACTGTTTTTT. Encoded protein: CATSRAPLTGGVANEKLFF.